This TCR beta chain is drawn from a study of T cell responses to AZD1222 COVID-19 vaccine. Study-wide findings and caveats: Repertoires in all cases were sampled only once the peak T cell response had passed. CD4 TCRs associated with vaccination spanned spike, dominating at 160-218 and 743-854.

Comment on this clone: Its antigen is unidentified.

The CDR3 length is 15 residues. Germline loops: CDR1 SGHAT, CDR2 FQNNGV. V shed 4 bases and J shed 5 bases, with 18 bases lying between them. The method was immunoSEQ multiplex PCR; TCRdb's version includes in-frame clones alone and lacks a portion of them. The data show more than 95,000 clones, with approximately 90% seen just once and over 8.5% held by the top ten. The gene calls are TRBV11-2 and TRBJ2-7; D unresolved. This TCR derives from an adult in good health. The sequencing here drew on peripheral blood, taken on day 0 of MenACWY control vaccination. The CDR3 DNA sequence: TGTGCCAGCAGCTCCTTATTGGGTAGCCCGGACGAGCAGTACTTC. Residues: CASSSLLGSPDEQYF.